These 24 T cell receptor beta chains originate from one sample sequenced in a study of T cell responses to AZD1222 COVID-19 vaccine. Data came from immunoSEQ multiplex PCR; TCRdb stores just in-frame clones and leaves some out. The repertoire holds roughly 150,000 clones, nearly 95% seen once, with about 2.5% in the top ten. The specimen comprised peripheral blood, sampled on day 0 of AZD1222 vaccination. These receptors came from an adult in good health.

This sequence joins TRBV19 and TRBJ1-3; no clear D gene. V was trimmed by 3 bases and J by 0 bases, leaving 3 bases between them. The CDR3 loop spans 13 amino acids. The germline V gene encodes CDR1 LNHDA and CDR2 SQIVND (reference sequence). This chain's CDR3 is CASSIGSGNTIYF. The DNA of the CDR3 is TGTGCCAGTAGTATCGGCTCTGGAAACACCATATATTTT.

The rearrangement links TRBV6-6 to TRBJ1-3, with 7 bases identical to TRBD1. Germline V gene data show CDR1 as MNHNY and CDR2 as SVGAGI (reference sequence). V shed 7 bases, J shed 0 bases, and the junction held 6 bases outside the gene matches. The CDR3 is 15 amino acids. The CDR3 loop is CASKPGQSSGNTIYF. The CDR3 DNA reads as TGTGCCAGCAAGCCGGGACAGAGCTCTGGAAACACCATATATTTT.

V is TRBV10-3 and J is TRBJ2-3; D not resolved. Germline V gives CDR1 ENHRY, CDR2 SYGVKD. Trimming removed 8 bases at V and 0 bases at J, with 12 bases between. The CDR3 covers 14 residues. The CDR3 DNA is TGTGCCATCGGCCACACTACTAGCACAGATACGCAGTATTTT. Protein product: CAIGHTTSTDTQYF.

V and J are TRBV6-5 and TRBJ2-3; TRBD2 matches at 8 bases. CDR3 length: 13 amino acids. V lost 10 bases and J lost 1; bases outside the gene matches: 4. Germline lookup yields CDR1 MNHEY and CDR2 SVGAGI. The CDR3 loop is CATTSGRTDTQYF. CDR3 nucleotides: TGTGCCACCACTAGCGGCCGCACAGATACGCAGTATTTT.

The chain employs TRBV4-1 and TRBJ2-5; 7 bases match TRBD2. The CDR3 is made up of 15 amino acids. Unmatched junction bases numbered 8, after V lost 4 bases and J lost 3 bases. Germline loops: CDR1 MGHRA, CDR2 YSYEKL. The CDR3 DNA sequence: TGCGCCAGCAGCCCCTTGGCTAGCGGAGAAGAGACCCAGTACTTC. Translating it yields CASSPLASGEETQYF.

The chain couples TRBV7-2 to TRBJ1-5; D is ambiguous. This CDR3 has 13 amino acids. V lost 2 bases and J 4 bases, leaving 6 bases between the germline ends. Germline CDR1 is SGHTA and CDR2 is FQGNSA. Here the CDR3 reads CASSLRGNQPQHF. In DNA form, the CDR3 reads TGTGCCAGCAGCTTACGAGGTAATCAGCCCCAGCATTTT.

The DNA for the CDR3 is TGTGCCTGGAGCGCAGGTGGGGGGACGACAGATACGCAGTATTTT. Residues: CAWSAGGGTTDTQYF. The V and J genes are TRBV30 and TRBJ2-3, with D maybe TRBD2 (6 bases). The CDR3 runs 15 residues. The V end lost 3 bases, the J end lost 3 bases, and 16 bases lay between the germline ends. The germline gives CDR1 GTSNPN, CDR2 SVGIG (reference sequence).

This chain uses TRBV4-3 with TRBJ1-2, with no clear D. Trimming pared 0 bases from V and 4 bases from J, leaving 12 bases between. This CDR3 region has 15 residues. Per germline, CDR1 LGHNA and CDR2 YSLEER. CDR3 loop: CASSQESPGLYGYTF. The CDR3 DNA reads TGCGCCAGCAGCCAAGAGTCGCCAGGCCTCTATGGCTACACCTTC.

V usage is TRBV5-1 and J usage is TRBJ2-1, with 11 bases lining up with TRBD2. Looked up from germline, CDR1 is SGHRS and CDR2 is YFSETQ. J was trimmed by 7 bases and V by 0 bases; bases with no gene match: 3. This CDR3 has 15 residues. The CDR3 reads CASSLGLAGTNEQFF. For the CDR3, the DNA is TGCGCCAGCAGCTTGGGACTAGCGGGAACAAATGAGCAGTTCTTC.

The V and J genes are TRBV14 and TRBJ2-1, with TRBD1 as a possible D gene (6 bases). Germline CDR1 SGHDN, CDR2 FVKESK. The CDR3 runs to 13 residues. V lost 2 bases and J 14 bases, leaving 16 bases between the germline ends. The CDR3 coding sequence is TGTGCCAGCAGCCAAACCAGGGGCTCCCGAGAGTTCTTC. It translates to CASSQTRGSREFF.

The rearrangement links TRBV20-1 to TRBJ1-1, with D uncertain. CDR3 length: 11 amino acids. Germline V CDR1 and CDR2: DFQATT, SNEGSKA (reference sequence). Trimming removed 6 bases at V and 3 bases at J, with 8 bases between. The CDR3 loop reads CSAQRDTEAFF. CDR3 nucleotide sequence: TGCAGTGCCCAAAGGGACACTGAAGCTTTCTTT.

The V call is TRBV6-4, the J call TRBJ2-1, with 9 nucleotides matching TRBD1. The ends lost 0 bases at V and 9 bases at J; junction bases unmatched: 6. The germline V gene encodes CDR1 MRHNA and CDR2 SNTAGT. The CDR3 has 15 residues. The CDR3 DNA follows: TGTGCCAGCAGTGACTCCCAACAGGGGGCTGGTGAGCAGTTCTTC. Translating gives CASSDSQQGAGEQFF.

The rearrangement links TRBV27 to TRBJ1-3; the D gene is possibly TRBD1 (5 bases). The CDR3 is made up of 14 amino acids. From germline, CDR1 is MNHEY and CDR2 SMNVEV (reference sequence). Between the trimmed V and J ends, which lost 9 bases and 4 bases, there was a span of 16 bases. CDR3 nucleotide sequence: TGTGCCAGTGGGGCTGGCAGGGCGGGAAACACCATATATTTT. It codes for CASGAGRAGNTIYF.

This chain links TRBV20-1 with TRBJ2-5, with 9 bases that match TRBD2. Trimming took 3 bases from V and 6 from J; bases not matched to a gene: 5. The CDR3 consists of 13 residues. The germline gives CDR1 DFQATT, CDR2 SNEGSKA (reference sequence). The CDR3 region is CSASSGRMKTQYF. CDR3 coding DNA: TGCAGTGCTAGTAGCGGGAGAATGAAGACCCAGTACTTC.

CDR3 nucleotides: TGTGCCAGCAGTTTAGACGTGGGGGAGACCCAGTACTTC. It is translated as CASSLDVGETQYF. The V gene is TRBV12-3 or TRBV12-4, the J gene TRBJ2-5; unclear D gene. This CDR3 spans 13 amino acids. V was cut by 1 base and J by 5 bases, with 8 bases left in between.

The chain combines TRBV7-3 with TRBJ2-1; maybe TRBD1 (6 bases). Germline lookup yields CDR1 SGHTA and CDR2 FQGTGA. V lost 5 bases, J lost 6 bases, and 11 bases lay in between. CDR3 length equals 13 residues. The chain's CDR3 is CASSRGQPNEQFF. The CDR3 DNA follows: TGTGCCAGCAGCCGTGGACAGCCCAATGAGCAGTTCTTC.

The chain joins TRBV12-5 to TRBJ2-5; D is tentatively TRBD1 or TRBD2 (5 bases each). CDR3 length equals 12 residues. Per germline, CDR1 LGHNT and CDR2 FRNRAP. V lost 5 bases to trimming and J lost 4 bases, with 8 bases between them. The CDR3 is CASGAGTETQYF. DNA of the CDR3: TGTGCTAGTGGTGCCGGGACAGAGACCCAGTACTTC.

The chain uses TRBV5-4 and TRBJ2-1; 10 bases are shared with TRBD1. Germline V gene data show CDR1 as SGHNT and CDR2 as YYREEE (reference sequence). Trimming removed 4 bases from V and 8 bases from J; junction bases left unmatched: 9. The length of the CDR3 is 15 residues. The CDR3 reads CASSRQGAMEDEQFF. The CDR3 nucleotides read TGTGCCAGCAGCCGACAGGGGGCAATGGAGGATGAGCAGTTCTTC.

The rearrangement links TRBV11-3 to TRBJ2-2, with unresolved D. CDR1 and CDR2 (germline): SGHNT, YENEEA. Trimming removed 1 base from V and 1 base from J, with 19 bases in between. The CDR3 has 19 amino acids. CDR3 nucleotides: TGTGCCAGCAGCTTAGGCCCATCAGTGAGGCTGAAGAACACCGGGGAGCTGTTTTTT. Translated: CASSLGPSVRLKNTGELFF. Using reference TRBV11-3 and TRBJ2-2 for the parts outside the CDR3, the full variable domain is EAGVVQSPRYKIIEKKQPVAFWCNPISGHNTLYWYLQNLGQGPELLIRYENEEAVDDSQLPKDRFSAERLKGVDSTLKIQPAELGDSAVYLCASSLGPSVRLKNTGELFFGEGSRLTVL.

The chain is built from TRBV9 and TRBJ2-3, with D possibly matching TRBD1 (5 bases). Germline lookup yields CDR1 SGDLS and CDR2 YYNGEE. This CDR3 region has 13 residues. Trimming cost V 0 bases and J 6 bases, with 8 bases left between them. The CDR3 sequence: CASSVGSGDTQYF. The CDR3 DNA follows: TGTGCCAGCAGCGTAGGATCAGGGGATACGCAGTATTTT.

V and J are TRBV4-2 and TRBJ1-6, with 7 bases that match TRBD1. CDR3 size: 15 residues. V shed 0 bases, J shed 10 bases, and the junction held 6 bases outside the gene matches. Germline V CDR1 and CDR2: LGHNA, YNFKEQ. CDR3 sequence reads: CASSQEGRGSSPLHF. The DNA of the CDR3 is TGTGCCAGCAGCCAAGAAGGCAGGGGGTCATCACCCCTCCACTTT.

This clone was seen a single time. This chain links TRBV28 with TRBJ1-2, with D hard to call. The CDR3 consists of 9 residues. Germline CDR1 is MDHEN and CDR2 is SYDVKM. V lost 10 bases to trimming and J lost 3 bases, with 3 bases between them. CDR3 DNA sequence: TGTGCCACGGACTATGGCTACACCTTC. Translated, it gives CATDYGYTF.

This rearrangement joins TRBV7-6 to TRBJ2-1, with D possibly being TRBD1 or TRBD2 (7 bases each). This CDR3 is built from 15 residues. V shed 3 bases and J shed 7 bases, with 16 bases lying between them. Germline assignment: CDR1 SGHVS and CDR2 FNYEAQ. This chain's CDR3 is CASSLGPQGGNEQFF. Written as DNA, the CDR3 is TGTGCCAGCAGCTTGGGACCTCAGGGGGGGAATGAGCAGTTCTTC.

This rearrangement joins TRBV5-6 to TRBJ2-5; TRBD1 matches 7 bases. The length of the CDR3 is 15 residues. V shed 4 bases and J 5 bases; nucleotides not matched to a gene: 11. In germline, CDR1 is SGHDT, CDR2 YYEEEE. The CDR3 sequence: CASSTAQGSGETQYF. In nucleotides, the CDR3 is TGTGCCAGCAGCACCGCACAGGGGTCTGGGGAGACCCAGTACTTC.